The sequence of this T cell receptor (beta chain) was determined in a study of blood T cell repertoires in COVID-19. Study overall: The United States, Italy and Spain provided the acute and convalescent COVID-19 samples.

In the original analysis: From reference gene primer amplification, estimates of nucleated cell counts were derived. Here immunoSEQ multiplex PCR was the method, and the copy in TCRdb shows in-frame clones only, minus some. The V and J calls and clone size were taken over from that table, and D and trimming were inferred from the DNA. The table records 240,000 or so clones, 88% of them present only once. Deletions cut 0 bases from V and 1 base from J, with 12 bases between. CDR1 MNHEY and CDR2 SMNVEV come from the germline V gene (reference sequence). The CDR3 loop spans 16 amino acids. The sample taken for sequencing was peripheral blood. The chain has TRBV27 and TRBJ1-1; D unclear. This TCR derives from a woman aged 40 to 55 who had recovered from COVID-19. The CDR3 region has the DNA TGTGCCAGCAGTTTATCACGGGGAACCTCGAACACTGAAGCTTTCTTT. Its translation: CASSLSRGTSNTEAFF.